This T cell receptor beta chain was captured in a study of shared clonotypes between healthy human individuals. General study points: Specimens sampled were limited to blood, with tissue repertoires likely differing. Rarefaction showed sorted-subset sequencing was incomplete despite large depth. Since donors were few, the genetic and exposure-history diversity represented was limited.

A note on this clone: Its antigen is currently unknown.

Sorted-subset replicate PCR reactions contained 200 to 250 ng DNA, corresponding to roughly 29,000 T cell genomes. TCRdb's table, derived via immunoSEQ multiplex PCR, lists solely in-frame clones and lacks some. The sample consists of 650,000 to 750,000 clones, 60% to 80% of them appearing once. V shed 3 bases and J shed 2 bases, with 13 bases lying between them. The CDR3 contains 15 residues. Germline V gene lookup returns CDR1 SGHTA and CDR2 FQGNSA. Material for sequencing was memory CD4+ T cells sorted from blood. Subset specified: CD45RA-negative fraction. The receptor was isolated from a woman younger than 45 in good health. The chain couples TRBV7-2 to TRBJ2-5; D tentatively reads TRBD1 or TRBD2 (5 bases each). CDR3 in amino acids: CASSLLPGPQETQYF. The CDR3 DNA reads TGTGCCAGCAGCTTGCTTCCGGGGCCGCAAGAGACCCAGTACTTC. Looking up the rest from reference TRBV7-2 and TRBJ2-5 gives the full variable domain: GAGVSQSPSNKVTEKGKDVELRCDPISGHTALYWYRQSLGQGLEFLIYFQGNSAPDKSGLPSDRFSAERTGGSVSTLTIQRTQQEDSAVYLCASSLLPGPQETQYFGPGTRLLVL.